Below are 27 T cell receptor beta chains sequenced from a single sample in a study of T cells after yellow fever vaccination (dated by TCRdb to the late 2010s). The library was obtained by 5' RACE. TCRdb names Illumina NovaSeq 6000 as the instrument used. Through fastp at Q25 and MiXCR, TCRdb rebuilt clones from the public reads, retaining in-frame beta chains. Each CDR3 protein appears once, grouped with its most common genes and DNA. The sample yields 170,000 or so distinct CDR3 sequences; around 9.3% were counted once. The top ten hold about a third of the sample. Interpreted using the paper, the treatment or condition label stands for: live attenuated yellow fever vaccine strain. The sequences come from CD8+ T cells sorted from PBMCs, collected 45 days after the yellow fever booster vaccination. These receptors were taken from a man younger than 35 who received the YFV17D yellow fever vaccine.

V and J are TRBV7-9 and TRBJ2-7; weak D call: TRBD1 (6 bases). Trimming removed 5 bases at V and 6 bases at J, with 20 bases between. Per the germline V gene, CDR1 is SEHNR and CDR2 is FQNEAQ (reference sequence). This CDR3 contains 15 residues. The CDR3, as DNA: TGTGCCAGCAGCCCCGAAGGTGCTATCAGGGGCGAGCAGTACGTC. Translating gives CASSPEGAIRGEQYV.

The chain combines TRBV29-1 with TRBJ2-7; possibly TRBD1 for D (7 bases). The germline V gene encodes CDR1 SQVTM and CDR2 ANQGSEA. The length of the CDR3 is 12 residues. V dropped 5 bases and J dropped 6 bases, with 14 bases sitting between them. Here the CDR3 DNA reads TGCAGCGTTTCGGGGACAGCGGGCGAGCAGTACTTC. It translates to CSVSGTAGEQYF.

The V call is TRBV7-6, the J call TRBJ1-1, with 7 nucleotides matching TRBD1. V lost 4 bases, J lost 1 base, and 3 bases stayed unmatched. Germline V lookup: CDR1 SGHVS, CDR2 FNYEAQ. This CDR3 comprises 14 residues. In DNA, the CDR3 is TGTGCCAGCAGCTATACAGGGGAGAACACTGAAGCTTTCTTT. Protein sequence: CASSYTGENTEAFF.

This clonotype has only a few counts. The V gene is TRBV9, the J gene TRBJ2-2; 7 bases align to TRBD1. Trimming removed 0 bases from V and 0 bases from J; junction bases left unmatched: 2. The germline V gene encodes CDR1 SGDLS and CDR2 YYNGEE. CDR3 length: 16 amino acids. CDR3 in DNA: TGTGCCAGCAGCGTAGGAGGGGGCGCGAACACCGGGGAGCTGTTTTTT. Its protein is CASSVGGGANTGELFF.

This clonotype was counted between two and nine times. The gene calls are TRBV5-1 and TRBJ2-4, with D possibly being TRBD1 (5 bases). The V and J ends lost 1 base and 1 base respectively, with 18 bases between them. The CDR3 is 18 amino acids. Germline loops: CDR1 SGHRS, CDR2 YFSETQ. The CDR3 sequence is CASSLTQGSAVAKNIQYF. The CDR3 DNA follows: TGCGCCAGCAGCTTGACCCAGGGCTCGGCGGTGGCCAAAAACATTCAGTACTTC.

This clonotype was counted a few times. The rearrangement links TRBV19 to TRBJ2-1; a weak D match, TRBD1 (5 bases). V gave up 3 bases and J gave up 6 bases, with 9 bases separating them. Germline CDR1 reads LNHDA; CDR2 reads SQIVND (reference sequence). This CDR3 has 13 amino acids. The DNA of the CDR3 is TGTGCCAGTAGTATGCAGGGCACCAATGAGCAGTTCTTC. Translated, it gives CASSMQGTNEQFF.

The V call is TRBV5-5, the J call TRBJ1-2, with no clear D. Germline V gene data show CDR1 as SGHKS and CDR2 as YYEKEE (reference sequence). This CDR3 has 14 residues. The ends were cut back, 3 bases at V and 2 bases at J, with 11 bases in the middle. CDR3 protein: CASSSSDGNYGYTF. For the CDR3, the DNA is TGTGCCAGCAGCTCCTCGGACGGAAACTATGGCTACACCTTC.

This clonotype was picked up a small number of times. This chain links TRBV20-1 with TRBJ1-5; D remains unclear. The V and J ends lost 0 bases and 2 bases respectively, with 14 bases between them. The CDR3 contains 16 residues. Germline loops: CDR1 DFQATT, CDR2 SNEGSKA (reference sequence). CDR3 bases: TGCAGTGCTAGAGATCTGAGGAAAAGTGGCAATCAGCCCCAGCATTTT. Translation: CSARDLRKSGNQPQHF.

A few counts support this clonotype. The V call is TRBV7-9, the J call TRBJ1-6; no firm D call. The CDR3 sequence is 18 residues long. Trimming shortened V by 4 bases and J by 0 bases, and 16 bases separated the two germline ends. In germline, CDR1 is SEHNR, CDR2 FQNEAQ (reference sequence). CDR3 amino acids: CASSSPSGASSYNSPLHF. The DNA of the CDR3 is TGTGCCAGCAGCTCCCCGTCCGGCGCCAGCTCCTATAATTCACCCCTCCACTTT.

The gene calls are TRBV28 and TRBJ2-7; perhaps TRBD2 as D (5 bases). The germline CDR1 and CDR2 sequences are MDHEN and SYDVKM. Trimming shortened V by 5 bases and J by 3 bases, and 14 bases separated the two germline ends. The CDR3 totals 14 residues. CDR3 nucleotide sequence: TGTGCCAGCAGTCCCCTCCGGGATTTCTACGAGCAGTACGTC. Translation gives CASSPLRDFYEQYV.

The chain carries TRBV4-1 and TRBJ1-3; 7 positions match TRBD1. After removal of 4 bases from V and 1 base from J, the junction contained 4 bases not matched to a gene. The CDR3 consists of 15 residues. Germline V gives CDR1 MGHRA, CDR2 YSYEKL. Here the CDR3 reads CASSPTGLSGNTIYF. In nucleotides, the CDR3 is TGCGCCAGCAGCCCGACAGGGTTGTCTGGAAACACCATATATTTT.

This rearrangement joins TRBV20-1 to TRBJ1-1; D remains ambiguous. The CDR3 has 12 amino acids. V was clipped by 5 bases and J by 7 bases, with 14 bases between them. Germline CDR1 is DFQATT and CDR2 is SNEGSKA (reference sequence). Here the CDR3 reads CSARTRAVEAFF. Here the CDR3 DNA reads TGCAGTGCTCGGACTCGCGCCGTTGAAGCTTTCTTT.

This clonotype was counted between two and nine times. The chain is built from TRBV6-5 and TRBJ2-3, with TRBD1 matching over 8 bases. V was pared by 7 bases and J by 1 base, with 10 bases of the junction left unmatched. Germline V gene lookup returns CDR1 MNHEY and CDR2 SVGAGI. This CDR3 is built from 16 residues. DNA of the CDR3: TGTGCCAGCACTACCCTGGGGACAGGCCGCACAGATACGCAGTATTTT. Translation gives CASTTLGTGRTDTQYF.

The V call is TRBV21-1, the J call TRBJ2-2. TRBV21-1 is deemed a pseudogene. The CDR3 runs to 16 residues. The CDR3 nucleotides are TGTGCCAGCAGCAAAGCCCTTTCAACGAACACCGGGGAGCTGTTTTTT. This gives the protein CASSKALSTNTGELFF.

The chain recombines TRBV4-2 with TRBJ1-1, with D maybe TRBD1 (6 bases). Germline V gives CDR1 LGHNA, CDR2 YNFKEQ. The CDR3 consists of 15 residues. The ends were cut back, 1 base at V and 7 bases at J, with 16 bases in the middle. This CDR3 reads CASSQAVGGGYEAFF. CDR3 nucleotides: TGTGCCAGCAGCCAAGCCGTTGGAGGGGGGTATGAAGCTTTCTTT.

The chain is built from TRBV7-2 and TRBJ2-1; D unresolved. The CDR3 covers 13 residues. Deletions cut 3 bases from V and 5 bases from J, with 8 bases between. The germline V gene encodes CDR1 SGHTA and CDR2 FQGNSA. CDR3 sequence: CASSFYSHNEQFF. Written as DNA, the CDR3 is TGTGCCAGCAGCTTTTATTCCCACAATGAGCAGTTCTTC.

This clonotype turned up a few times. The V call is TRBV7-9, the J call TRBJ2-4; 8 bases align to TRBD1. Germline CDR1 is SEHNR and CDR2 is FQNEAQ (reference sequence). The CDR3 is 18 amino acids. Trimming cost V 2 bases and J 5 bases; bases outside gene matches: 14. Here the CDR3 DNA reads TGTGCCAGCAGCTTAAACAGACAGGGGATAACTACCGAAAACATTCAGTACTTC. Amino acid sequence: CASSLNRQGITTENIQYF.

This clonotype was seen ten or more times. A read error is likely, as this CDR3 ends without the conserved phenylalanine or tryptophan. The limits of the CDR3 on the DNA are not certain, so only TCRdb's listed CDR3 is given. CDR3: CASSSNVRGLPDSL. The chain links TRBV11-2 to TRBJ2-7; the D call in the table, TRBD2, was not verified against the DNA. Germline CDR1 SGHAT, CDR2 FQNNGV. The CDR3 is 14 residues long, counting both termini.

This clonotype came up a few times. The gene calls are TRBV7-2 and TRBJ1-1; D may be TRBD1 (6 bases). There are 16 residues in the CDR3. V shed 4 bases and J shed 7 bases, with 22 bases lying between them. Germline V gene sequence: CDR1 SGHTA, CDR2 FQGNSA. In nucleotides, the CDR3 is TGTGCCAGCAGCTCAGCGGCAGGGCCCAGGGGAGATGAAGCTTTCTTT. Protein sequence: CASSSAAGPRGDEAFF.

This clonotype was counted many times. The gene calls are TRBV25-1 and TRBJ2-7, with 7 bases aligning to TRBD2. This CDR3 region has 15 residues. Germline V lookup: CDR1 MGHDK, CDR2 SYGVNS. Losses at the gene ends were 3 bases for V and 3 bases for J; bases not matched to a gene: 8. The CDR3 DNA follows: TGTGCCAGCAGTGATACCCTAGCGGTCCTCTACGAGCAGTACTTC. Amino acids: CASSDTLAVLYEQYF.

V is TRBV3-1 and J is TRBJ2-3; no clear D gene. Germline V gives CDR1 LGHDT, CDR2 YNNKEL (reference sequence). CDR3 length: 14 residues. The V end lost 4 bases, the J end lost 5 bases, and 13 bases lay between the germline ends. CDR3 nucleotides: TGTGCCAGCAGCCCCCCAGTGGGGATAGATACGCAGTATTTT. This codes for CASSPPVGIDTQYF.

This clonotype was detected only a few times. The chain combines TRBV9 with TRBJ1-4, with a tentative D call TRBD1 (6 bases). The V gene's germline CDR1 is SGDLS and CDR2 YYNGEE. The CDR3 is made up of 15 amino acids. V was clipped by 4 bases and J by 8 bases, with 18 bases between them. The CDR3 here is CASSTRPGGREKLFF. The CDR3 DNA is TGTGCCAGCAGCACCCGGCCGGGGGGCCGGGAAAAACTGTTTTTT.

This clonotype was found a few times. V usage is TRBV4-3 and J usage is TRBJ2-2; 8 bases are shared with TRBD1. Germline assignment: CDR1 LGHNA and CDR2 YSLEER. Germline trimming cut 5 bases from V and 2 bases from J; bases unmatched to any gene: 4. This CDR3 is 15 amino acids long. DNA for the CDR3: TGCGCCAGCAGCTATGGGACAGGCAACACCGGGGAGCTGTTTTTT. Amino acid sequence: CASSYGTGNTGELFF.

This clonotype was detected a few times. V is TRBV7-9 and J is TRBJ2-1; no definite D call. Trimming removed 5 bases at V and 7 bases at J, with 15 bases between. The CDR3 length is 14 residues. Per the germline V gene, CDR1 is SEHNR and CDR2 is FQNEAQ (reference sequence). CDR3 region: CASSEGGARNEQFF. The CDR3 DNA reads TGTGCCAGCAGCGAAGGCGGAGCGCGAAATGAGCAGTTCTTC.

The chain combines TRBV6-8 with TRBJ2-7; no clear D. Germline V gene lookup returns CDR1 MNHGY and CDR2 SAAAGT. V lost 4 bases, J lost 6 bases, and 16 bases lay in between. There are 14 residues in the CDR3. The CDR3 bases are TGTGCCAGCAGTTCCCGAATAGAGTATTCCGAGCAGTACGTC. Translated, it gives CASSSRIEYSEQYV.

This clonotype was seen a handful of times. The V and J genes are TRBV4-2 and TRBJ1-1; no clear D gene. CDR1 is LGHNA and CDR2 is YNFKEQ in the germline V gene. V lost 3 bases to trimming and J lost 3 bases, with 8 bases between them. The CDR3 extends over 13 amino acids. CDR3 nucleotide sequence: TGTGCCAGCAGCCACGAACTCTACACTGAAGCTTTCTTT. This codes for CASSHELYTEAFF.

This clonotype was observed a few times. The chain recombines TRBV4-3 with TRBJ2-5; possible D gene TRBD2, 6 bases. CDR3 length: 16 amino acids. CDR1 and CDR2 from the germline V gene are LGHNA and YSLEER. V shed 4 bases and J shed 2 bases, with 17 bases lying between them. CDR3 nucleotide sequence: TGCGCCAGCAGCCCCGGGGCCGGGACTCCGCAAGAGACCCAGTACTTC. This sequence encodes CASSPGAGTPQETQYF.